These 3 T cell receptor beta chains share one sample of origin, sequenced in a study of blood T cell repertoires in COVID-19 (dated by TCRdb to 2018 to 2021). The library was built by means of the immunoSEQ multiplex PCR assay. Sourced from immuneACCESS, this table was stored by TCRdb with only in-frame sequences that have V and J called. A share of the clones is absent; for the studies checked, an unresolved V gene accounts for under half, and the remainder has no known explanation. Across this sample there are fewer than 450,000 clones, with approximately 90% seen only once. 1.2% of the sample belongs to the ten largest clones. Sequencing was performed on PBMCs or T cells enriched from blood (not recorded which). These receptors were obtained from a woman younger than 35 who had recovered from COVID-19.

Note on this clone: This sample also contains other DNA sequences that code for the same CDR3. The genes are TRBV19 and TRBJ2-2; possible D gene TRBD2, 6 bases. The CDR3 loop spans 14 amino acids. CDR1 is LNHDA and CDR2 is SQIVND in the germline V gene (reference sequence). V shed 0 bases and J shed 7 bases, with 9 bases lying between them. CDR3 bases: TGTGCCAGTAGTATAGAGGAGGGGATCGGGGAGCTGTTTTTT. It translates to CASSIEEGIGELFF.

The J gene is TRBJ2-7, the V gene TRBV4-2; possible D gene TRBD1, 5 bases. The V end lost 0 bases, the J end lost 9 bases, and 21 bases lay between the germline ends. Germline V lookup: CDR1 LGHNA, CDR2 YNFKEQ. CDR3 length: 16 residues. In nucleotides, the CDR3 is TGTGCCAGCAGCCAAGATCAGGGATCAGGGTTAGTCGGGCAGTACTTC. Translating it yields CASSQDQGSGLVGQYF.

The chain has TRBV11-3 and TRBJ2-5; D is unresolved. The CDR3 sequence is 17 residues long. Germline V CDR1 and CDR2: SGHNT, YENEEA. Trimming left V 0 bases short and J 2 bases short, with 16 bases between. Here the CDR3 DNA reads TGTGCCAGCAGCTTAGATAAAGGCTGGGCAGGACAAGAGACCCAGTACTTC. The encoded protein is CASSLDKGWAGQETQYF.